The 28 T cell receptor beta chains given below trace back to one sample, sequenced in a study of memory CD4+ T cells and cytomegalovirus serostatus. The sort gate was single viable CD3+CD4+CD8-CD45RO+ cells for memory CD4+ T cells. Profiled with immunoSEQ multiplex PCR; TCRdb holds only in-frame clones, not every one. The table has tens of thousands of clones, 75% to 85% seen once; the top ten hold 0.68%. The material sequenced was memory CD4+ T cells from blood. These receptors were taken from an adult in good health and CMV-seronegative.

The V call is TRBV9, the J call TRBJ2-7; 7 bases fit TRBD2. J was trimmed by 6 bases and V by 2 bases; bases with no gene match: 11. Looked up from germline, CDR1 is SGDLS and CDR2 is YYNGEE. This CDR3 comprises 15 residues. The CDR3 coding sequence is TGTGCCAGCAGCGTCGGGAAGACTAGCACTGCCGAGCAGTACTTC. This translates into CASSVGKTSTAEQYF.

This clone was detected once. The chain's CDR3 is CASSKFDTEAFF. CDR3 nucleotide sequence: TGTGCCAGCAGTAAATTTGACACTGAAGCTTTCTTT. The chain carries TRBV6-1 and TRBJ1-1, with D unresolved. The CDR3 contains 12 residues. Deletions cut 5 bases from V and 3 bases from J, with 7 bases between. Germline V gene sequence: CDR1 MNHNS, CDR2 SASEGT.

The rearrangement joins TRBV7-2 to TRBJ2-1; TRBD2 matches at 15 bases. Per germline, CDR1 SGHTA and CDR2 FQGNSA. There are 16 residues in the CDR3. The V segment lost 4 bases and the J segment 2 bases; nucleotides outside the gene matches: 0. The CDR3 loop is CASSWTSGGAYNEQFF. CDR3 nucleotide sequence: TGTGCCAGCAGCTGGACTAGCGGGGGGGCCTACAATGAGCAGTTCTTC. The complete variable domain, with remaining parts taken from reference TRBV7-2 and TRBJ2-1, reads GAGVSQSPSNKVTEKGKDVELRCDPISGHTALYWYRQSLGQGLEFLIYFQGNSAPDKSGLPSDRFSAERTGGSVSTLTIQRTQQEDSAVYLCASSWTSGGAYNEQFFGPGTRLTVL.

V is TRBV27 and J is TRBJ1-4; D is possibly TRBD1 (6 bases). Germline values: CDR1 MNHEY, CDR2 SMNVEV (reference sequence). CDR3 size: 16 residues. Trimming pared 8 bases from V and 2 bases from J, leaving 18 bases between. CDR3 amino acids: CASGRRGLGTNEKLFF. CDR3 sequence (DNA): TGTGCCAGCGGCCGACGGGGGCTAGGGACTAATGAAAAACTGTTTTTT.

V is TRBV9 and J is TRBJ1-2; 8 bases fit TRBD1. V lost 0 bases and J lost 4; bases outside the gene matches: 5. The CDR3 has 15 amino acids. Germline lookup yields CDR1 SGDLS and CDR2 YYNGEE. The CDR3 nucleotides read TGTGCCAGCAGCGTAGGGGGAGGACAGGGCTATGGCTACACCTTC. Residues: CASSVGGGQGYGYTF.

In its sample, this clone was seen a few times. This chain joins TRBV28 and TRBJ1-5, with 9 bases fitting TRBD1. After removal of 6 bases from V and 7 bases from J, the junction contained 16 bases not matched to a gene. Germline CDR1 and CDR2: MDHEN and SYDVKM. This CDR3 region has 17 residues. The CDR3 nucleotides read TGTGCCAGCAGGCCAAACCTCGGACAGGGGTCGAACCAGCCCCAGCATTTT. Its translation is CASRPNLGQGSNQPQHF.

The DNA for the CDR3 is TGCGCCAGCAGCCTCCGGGACAGGGGGCGAGGGGATACGCAGTATTTT. It specifies CASSLRDRGRGDTQYF. J is TRBJ2-3 and V is TRBV4-1; TRBD1 matches 12 bases. The CDR3 is 16 amino acids. Germline CDR1 is MGHRA and CDR2 is YSYEKL. The ends lost 4 bases at V and 6 bases at J; junction bases unmatched: 8.

The chain combines TRBV7-2 with TRBJ1-5; TRBD1 is a possible D gene (5 bases). V was trimmed by 0 bases and J by 7 bases, leaving 13 bases between them. Germline V gene lookup returns CDR1 SGHTA and CDR2 FQGNSA. This CDR3 has 15 amino acids. CDR3 DNA: TGTGCCAGCAGCTTAGCGGGGGGACCCGCCCAGCCCCAGCATTTT. This codes for CASSLAGGPAQPQHF.

This sequence joins TRBV5-1 and TRBJ2-2, with D perhaps matching TRBD2 (5 bases). From germline, CDR1 is SGHRS and CDR2 YFSETQ. The CDR3 runs 15 residues. The ends were cut back, 0 bases at V and 6 bases at J, with 12 bases in the middle. The CDR3 nucleotides read TGCGCCAGCAGCTTGGATCCGGGAATGGCCGGGGAGCTGTTTTTT. Residues: CASSLDPGMAGELFF.

The CDR3 reads CASSEGPYEQYF. In DNA form, the CDR3 reads TGTGCCAGCAGTGAGGGCCCCTACGAGCAGTACTTC. The rearrangement uses TRBV2 and TRBJ2-7; D is undetermined. The CDR3 extends over 12 amino acids. The V gene lost 3 bases and the J gene lost 2 bases, with 5 bases spanning the gap. Per the germline V gene, CDR1 is SNHLY and CDR2 is FYNNEI.

The rearrangement uses TRBV27 and TRBJ1-2, with D perhaps TRBD1 (6 bases). CDR3 length equals 14 residues. The V end was cut by 5 bases, the J end by 4 bases, with 14 bases between. Germline values: CDR1 MNHEY, CDR2 SMNVEV (reference sequence). The CDR3 here is CASSLQGWGYGYTF. CDR3 sequence (DNA): TGTGCCAGCAGTCTACAGGGATGGGGCTATGGCTACACCTTC.

The rearrangement links TRBV11-2 to TRBJ2-6; perhaps D is TRBD1 or TRBD2 (5 bases each). This CDR3 spans 14 amino acids. Trimming pared 11 bases from V and 2 bases from J, leaving 13 bases between. Germline V gene lookup returns CDR1 SGHAT and CDR2 FQNNGV. DNA for the CDR3: TGTGCCTCCTCGGGGCCCCCTGGGGCCAACGTCCTGACTTTC. Residues: CASSGPPGANVLTF.

This clone was recorded a few times. The chain couples TRBV4-1 to TRBJ2-1, with TRBD2 matching over 12 bases. The CDR3 contains 18 residues. CDR1 and CDR2 from the germline V gene are MGHRA and YSYEKL. Trimming at V came to 4 bases and at J to 5 bases, leaving 12 bases not matched to a gene. As DNA, the CDR3 is TGCGCCAGCAGCCTGATATATGGACTAGCGGGGCCTGACAATGAGCAGTTCTTC. It translates to CASSLIYGLAGPDNEQFF.

In regard to this clone: Relative to the germline gene, one junction end is altered; a read error may explain this. The chain is built from TRBV4-3 and TRBJ2-1; 10 nucleotides line up with TRBD1. The CDR3 consists of 15 residues. From germline, CDR1 is LGHNA and CDR2 YSLEER. CDR3 residues: CASSQPGQGRSNRVF. The CDR3 nucleotides read TGCGCCAGCAGCCAACCGGGACAGGGGCGATCTAACCGGGTCTTC.

This clone was counted only a few times. The CDR3 DNA sequence: TGTGCCAGCAGCGTTCAGCGGGGGGGCATCGATACGCAGTATTTT. Protein product: CASSVQRGGIDTQYF. J is TRBJ2-3 and V is TRBV9; 10 nucleotides agree with TRBD2. V lost 2 bases and J lost 6; bases outside the gene matches: 6. This CDR3 is 15 amino acids long. Germline assignment: CDR1 SGDLS and CDR2 YYNGEE.

The chain recombines TRBV11-2 with TRBJ1-5; D not resolved. There are 13 residues in the CDR3. In germline, CDR1 is SGHAT, CDR2 FQNNGV. V was trimmed by 2 bases and J by 12 bases, leaving 14 bases between them. The CDR3 region has the DNA TGTGCCAGCAGCTTATCCCACCTATCCCTCCAGCATTTT. Translation: CASSLSHLSLQHF.

This clone was observed a single time. V and J are TRBV7-2 and TRBJ1-3; D is ambiguous. V was clipped by 3 bases and J by 7 bases, with 10 bases between them. The CDR3 loop spans 13 amino acids. The germline V gene encodes CDR1 SGHTA and CDR2 FQGNSA. The CDR3 protein is CASSFGSSNTIYF. In DNA, the CDR3 is TGTGCCAGCAGCTTCGGGAGTTCGAACACCATATATTTT.

Concerning this clone itself: Sequence at one end of the junction differs from germline and may be a read error. The sample holds other DNA sequences that translate to the same CDR3. J is TRBJ1-5 and V is TRBV10-3, with 8 bases lining up with TRBD1. The CDR3 length is 13 residues. The V gene's germline CDR1 is ENHRY and CDR2 SYGVKD. The CDR3, as DNA: TGCGCCATCAGTTCACAGGGGGATCAGCCCCAGCATTTT. It specifies CAISSQGDQPQHF.

The J gene is TRBJ2-1, the V gene TRBV7-2; 8 nucleotides agree with TRBD2. This CDR3 region has 14 residues. The ends lost 5 bases at V and 8 bases at J; junction bases unmatched: 8. From germline, CDR1 is SGHTA and CDR2 FQGNSA. Written as DNA, the CDR3 is TGTGCCAGCAGCCGAGCAGCGGGGGCGTATGAGCAGTTCTTC. This translates into CASSRAAGAYEQFF.

The chain employs TRBV19 and TRBJ1-4; no definite D call. V lost 6 bases to trimming and J lost 8 bases, with 16 bases between them. The V gene's germline CDR1 is LNHDA and CDR2 SQIVND (reference sequence). CDR3 length: 14 residues. The CDR3, as DNA: TGTGCCAGTAGCACGCCGCGGGCGGGGGAAAAACTGTTTTTT. Translated: CASSTPRAGEKLFF. Together with reference TRBV19 and TRBJ1-4, the CDR3 gives the full variable domain: DGGITQSPKYLFRKEGQNVTLSCEQNLNHDAMYWYRQDPGQGLRLIYYSQIVNDFQKGDIAEGYSVSREKKESFPLTVTSAQKNPTAFYLCASSTPRAGEKLFFGSGTQLSVL.

This clone was detected only a few times. CDR3 loop: CASIEGIGSPLHF. CDR3 in DNA: TGTGCCAGCATAGAGGGGATAGGATCACCCCTCCACTTT. This sequence joins TRBV6-1 and TRBJ1-6; possibly TRBD1 for D (5 bases). The CDR3 has 13 amino acids. Trimming took off 7 bases at V and 10 bases at J, with 14 bases between the two ends. From germline, CDR1 is MNHNS and CDR2 SASEGT.

V and J are TRBV30 and TRBJ2-4, with TRBD2 identical over 8 bases. J gave up 0 bases and V 5 bases, and 12 bases lay outside the gene matches. Per germline, CDR1 GTSNPN and CDR2 SVGIG (reference sequence). The CDR3 length is 17 residues. CDR3 region: CAWDPGLGPLAKNIQYF. The CDR3 coding sequence is TGTGCCTGGGATCCGGGACTAGGCCCCTTAGCCAAAAACATTCAGTACTTC. Full variable domain (outside the CDR3, taken from reference TRBV30 and TRBJ2-4): SQTIHQWPATLVQPVGSPLSLECTVEGTSNPNLYWYRQAAGRGLQLLFYSVGIGQISSEVPQNLSASRPQDRQFILSSKKLLLSDSGFYLCAWDPGLGPLAKNIQYFGAGTRLSVL.

The chain couples TRBV11-2 to TRBJ2-7; possible D gene TRBD1, 6 bases. The CDR3 loop spans 15 amino acids. The germline V gene encodes CDR1 SGHAT and CDR2 FQNNGV. The V and J ends lost 0 bases and 2 bases respectively, with 11 bases between them. CDR3 in amino acids: CASSLEVGHPYEQYF. The DNA for the CDR3 is TGTGCCAGCAGCTTAGAAGTGGGACACCCCTACGAGCAGTACTTC.

The chain uses TRBV4-3 and TRBJ2-1, with D hard to call. This CDR3 has 16 residues. Trimming shortened V by 4 bases and J by 1 base, and 14 bases separated the two germline ends. Germline CDR1 LGHNA, CDR2 YSLEER. CDR3 sequence (DNA): TGCGCCAGCAGCCTAAATCCAGGATCTTCCTACAATGAGCAGTTCTTC. Translating gives CASSLNPGSSYNEQFF.

This sequence joins TRBV11-2 and TRBJ2-2; D is tentatively TRBD1 or TRBD2 (6 bases each). The germline gives CDR1 SGHAT, CDR2 FQNNGV. V lost 7 bases and J 4 bases, leaving 13 bases between the germline ends. The CDR3 is 14 residues long. DNA for the CDR3: TGTGCCAGCAAGAAGGGGGGAGGCACCGGGGAGCTGTTTTTT. Protein sequence: CASKKGGGTGELFF.

The genes are TRBV6-5 and TRBJ1-2; possible D gene TRBD1, 6 bases. The CDR3 has 14 residues. Trimming removed 5 bases from V and 6 bases from J, with 16 bases in between. The germline V gene encodes CDR1 MNHEY and CDR2 SVGAGI. The CDR3 DNA follows: TGTGCCAGCAGTCCCCGACAGGCCCCTAATGGCTACACCTTC. Encoded protein: CASSPRQAPNGYTF.

The chain links TRBV5-1 to TRBJ1-2; unclear D gene. Germline CDR1 and CDR2: SGHRS and YFSETQ. This CDR3 has 16 residues. Trimming took off 0 bases at V and 3 bases at J, with 15 bases between the two ends. CDR3 loop: CASSLEVSGLDYGYTF. Written as DNA, the CDR3 is TGCGCCAGCAGCTTGGAAGTATCTGGGTTGGACTATGGCTACACCTTC.

This clone was counted a few times. The gene calls are TRBV13 and TRBJ1-5, with D perhaps matching TRBD1 (6 bases). Germline V gene lookup returns CDR1 PRHDT and CDR2 FYEKMQ (reference sequence). The V and J ends lost 3 bases and 0 bases respectively, with 6 bases between them. The CDR3 runs 14 residues. The CDR3, as DNA: TGTGCCAGCAGCTTGACAGGTAGCAATCAGCCCCAGCATTTT. Protein sequence: CASSLTGSNQPQHF.